Listed here are 3 T cell receptor beta chains from one sample, sequenced in a study of T cells in Graves' hyperthyroidism and ophthalmopathy. Researchers amplified the TCR beta CDR3 regions from RNA transcripts. Using the HTBI primer set, a first-round RT-PCR was run on the TCR CDR3. A single record per CDR3 protein comes from TCRdb applying MiXCR to the multiplex PCR reads. The sample contains approximately 400,000 distinct CDR3 sequences, about 19% of which appear only once. Sequenced: blood. The receptors were sampled from a woman aged 18-29 years with Graves' hyperthyroidism.

The sample holds many counts of this clonotype. The genes are TRBV6-5 and TRBJ1-2; unclear D gene. Germline CDR1 reads MNHEY; CDR2 reads SVGAGI. Between the trimmed V and J ends, which lost 2 bases and 4 bases, there was a span of 11 bases. The CDR3 spans 14 residues. This CDR3 reads CASSYRVRGYGYTF. The CDR3 coding sequence is TGTGCCAGCAGTTACAGGGTTCGTGGCTATGGCTACACCTTC.

This clonotype was picked up many times. The rearrangement links TRBV5-1 to TRBJ2-7; D not resolved. Germline CDR1 and CDR2: SGHRS and YFSETQ. The germline V and J ends were trimmed by 1 base and 0 bases, with 14 bases remaining between them. The CDR3 covers 16 residues. Here the CDR3 DNA reads TGCGCCAGCAGCTTGTTTCCGGAACCAAACTCCTACGAGCAGTACTTC. Amino acids: CASSLFPEPNSYEQYF. Supplemented by reference TRBV5-1 and TRBJ2-7, the full variable domain reads KAGVTQTPRYLIKTRGQQVTLSCSPISGHRSVSWYQQTPGQGLQFLFEYFSETQRNKGNFPGRFSGRQFSNSRSEMNVSTLELGDSALYLCASSLFPEPNSYEQYFGPGTRLTVT.

This clonotype has ten or more counts. This sequence joins TRBV18 and TRBJ2-7, with D possibly being TRBD1 (6 bases). The germline gives CDR1 KGHSH, CDR2 LQKENI. The CDR3 loop spans 16 amino acids. V dropped 3 bases and J dropped 1 base, with 16 bases sitting between them. CDR3 DNA: TGTGCCAGCTCACCGATTTCGACAGGATCTTCCTACGAGCAGTACTTC. Protein product: CASSPISTGSSYEQYF.